The sequence of this T cell receptor beta chain was determined in a study of T cells in Graves' hyperthyroidism and ophthalmopathy. Authors of the study amplified TCR beta CDR3 regions from RNA transcripts. When the TCR CDR3 underwent first-round RT-PCR, the HTBI primer set was used. TCRdb ran MiXCR on the multiplex PCR reads and lists one entry per CDR3 protein. This sample carries a few hundred thousand distinct CDR3 sequences, 22% of them seen once, and the ten largest clones take under 55%. To note about this clonotype: Antigen: not known.

Per the germline V gene, CDR1 is SQVTM and CDR2 is ANQGSEA. V lost 6 bases and J lost 0, with 27 bases in between. The length of the CDR3 is 18 residues. Study results and limitations: In simple terms, a model built on 13 V-J features told ophthalmopathy apart from stable hyperthyroidism.

Sequencing was carried out using blood. The clonotype originates from a woman aged 70 to 79 with Graves' ophthalmopathy. This rearrangement joins TRBV29-1 to TRBJ2-7; possibly TRBD1 for D (6 bases). In DNA, the CDR3 is TGCAGCGTCGTGAACGGGACACTTAGAGGGGATTTCTCCTACGAGCAGTACTTC. It codes for CSVVNGTLRGDFSYEQYF.